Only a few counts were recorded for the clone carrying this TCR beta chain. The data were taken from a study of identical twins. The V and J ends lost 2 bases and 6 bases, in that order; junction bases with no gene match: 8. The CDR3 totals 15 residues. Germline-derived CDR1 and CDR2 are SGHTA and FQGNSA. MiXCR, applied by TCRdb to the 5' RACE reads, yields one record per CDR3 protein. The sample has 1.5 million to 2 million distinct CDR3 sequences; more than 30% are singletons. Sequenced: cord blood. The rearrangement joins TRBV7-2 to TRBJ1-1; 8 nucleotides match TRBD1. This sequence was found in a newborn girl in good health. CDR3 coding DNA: TGTGCCAGCAGCTTATCCAGGGGGCAGGGCGCTGAAGCTTTCTTT. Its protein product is CASSLSRGQGAEAFF.